This T cell receptor (beta chain) is drawn from a study of cytomegalovirus exposure and HLA in healthy donors. Regarding the study as a whole: The study flagged about 160 TCR beta chains as cytomegalovirus-associated. Reportedly, diagnosis of cytomegalovirus status by the classifier showed high specificity and sensitivity.

Separate from the approximately 720-subject first cohort, the 120-subject validation cohort was the one that the donors belonged to. Germline CDR1 SGHVS, CDR2 FNYEAQ. Trimming removed 5 bases from V and 4 bases from J, with 14 bases in between. This CDR3 has 14 residues. Repertoires were generated with immunoSEQ multiplex PCR, while TCRdb's copy carries only in-frame clones and drops some. The sample has fewer than 100,000 clones, approximately 90% seen once. Comment on this clone: No antigen is known for it.

The sample taken for sequencing was PBMCs. The clonotype was recovered from a man aged 25 to 45 in good health and CMV-seronegative. V gene TRBV7-6 combines with J gene TRBJ1-1; maybe TRBD1 (6 bases). The CDR3 DNA follows: TGTGCCAGCAGCATGACAGGTTCGAGCACTGAAGCTTTCTTT. It translates to CASSMTGSSTEAFF.